Listed below are T cell receptor beta chains from one sample, sequenced in a study of shared clonotypes between healthy human individuals. Clones were sequenced by immunoSEQ multiplex PCR, and TCRdb holds only the in-frame ones, with some missing. Among about half a million clones listed, about 76% were seen once. The sample comprised PBMCs. These receptors were taken from a woman aged 40 to 50 in good health. Some clones in this sample may be carry-over from other donors' samples. CDR3s include the opening cysteine and the closing phenylalanine or tryptophan. Fields, in order: V gene, J gene, D gene, clone size, CDR3 DNA, CDR3 protein. D genes are given only for firm matches. The listing skips clone size in some rows; elsewhere it reads once, few, many or a size class.

V gene: TRBV6-1
J gene: TRBJ1-1
D gene: .
clone size: .
CDR3 DNA: TGTGCCAGCATCGAAGTGCCCCATAACACTGAAGCTTTCTTT
CDR3 protein: CASIEVPHNTEAFF

V gene: TRBV4-1
J gene: TRBJ2-1
D gene: .
clone size: .
CDR3 DNA: TGCGCCAGCAGCCAAGCTTACTTATCCTACAATGAGCAGTTCTTC
CDR3 protein: CASSQAYLSYNEQFF

V gene: TRBV30
J gene: TRBJ1-3
D gene: .
clone size: .
CDR3 DNA: TGTGCCTGGAGTGTTGAGGCCATGAGAAACACCATATATTTT
CDR3 protein: CAWSVEAMRNTIYF

V gene: TRBV4-1
J gene: TRBJ1-1
D gene: TRBD1
clone size: .
CDR3 DNA: TGCGCCAGCAGCCACCGACCAGGGGGGAGCACTGAAGCTTTCTTT
CDR3 protein: CASSHRPGGSTEAFF

V gene: TRBV5-1
J gene: TRBJ2-1
D gene: TRBD1
clone size: .
CDR3 DNA: TGCGCCAGCAGCTTCCCGGGACAGAGCTACAATGAGCAGTTCTTC
CDR3 protein: CASSFPGQSYNEQFF

V gene: TRBV28
J gene: TRBJ1-1
D gene: .
clone size: .
CDR3 DNA: TGTGCCAGCAGTTTCGGGGGGCTAGCTGAAGCTTTCTTT
CDR3 protein: CASSFGGLAEAFF

V gene: TRBV9
J gene: TRBJ2-2
D gene: .
clone size: few
CDR3 DNA: TGTGCCAGCAGTTCCCAGCGGCACACCGGGGAGCTGTTTTTT
CDR3 protein: CASSSQRHTGELFF

V gene: TRBV2
J gene: TRBJ1-3
D gene: TRBD1
clone size: many
CDR3 DNA: TGTGCCAGGAGACAGGGGCTTGGAAACACCATATATTTT
CDR3 protein: CARRQGLGNTIYF

V gene: TRBV21-1
J gene: TRBJ2-1
D gene: .
clone size: .
CDR3 DNA: TGTGCCAGCAGCAAAGTCCGGGGTTACAATGAGCAGTTCTTC
CDR3 protein: CASSKVRGYNEQFF

V gene: TRBV7-2
J gene: TRBJ1-6
D gene: TRBD1
clone size: .
CDR3 DNA: TGTGCCAGCAGTTCGGCCGGGACAGGGGGATCACCCCTCCACTTT
CDR3 protein: CASSSAGTGGSPLHF

V gene: TRBV14
J gene: TRBJ2-7
D gene: TRBD2
clone size: .
CDR3 DNA: TGTGCCAGCAGCCTCGGGACTAGCGGGGCCTACGAGCAGTACTTC
CDR3 protein: CASSLGTSGAYEQYF

V gene: TRBV5-3
J gene: TRBJ1-1
D gene: .
clone size: .
CDR3 DNA: TGTGCCAGCAGCTTACCGGGAATGGACACTGAAGCTTTCTTT
CDR3 protein: CASSLPGMDTEAFF

V gene: TRBV11-2
J gene: TRBJ2-5
D gene: TRBD2
clone size: .
CDR3 DNA: TGTGCCAGCAGCTCCGGACTAGCGGGATCCCTAGAGACCCAGTACTTC
CDR3 protein: CASSSGLAGSLETQYF

V gene: TRBV28
J gene: TRBJ2-1
D gene: TRBD2
clone size: .
CDR3 DNA: TGTGCCAGCAGCCCTAGCGGGGGAAGCTCCTACAATGAGCAGTTCTTC
CDR3 protein: CASSPSGGSSYNEQFF

V gene: TRBV2
J gene: TRBJ2-4
D gene: .
clone size: .
CDR3 DNA: TGTGCCAGCAGTGCTCAGGGTGGCAAAAACATTCAGTACTTC
CDR3 protein: CASSAQGGKNIQYF

V gene: TRBV5-1
J gene: TRBJ2-7
D gene: TRBD1
clone size: .
CDR3 DNA: TGCGCCAGCAGCTCTAACGACAGGGGCTACGAGCAGTACTTC
CDR3 protein: CASSSNDRGYEQYF

V gene: TRBV10-3
J gene: TRBJ2-2
D gene: .
clone size: .
CDR3 DNA: TGTGCCATCAGTGCGGCGAACACCGGGGAGCTGTTTTTT
CDR3 protein: CAISAANTGELFF

V gene: TRBV5-4
J gene: TRBJ2-3
D gene: .
clone size: .
CDR3 DNA: TGTGCCAGCAATTCCCGGGCGACAGATACGCAGTATTTT
CDR3 protein: CASNSRATDTQYF

V gene: TRBV11-3
J gene: TRBJ2-7
D gene: .
clone size: .
CDR3 DNA: TGTGCCAGCAGCCCCCCCCGTACGTCCGGGACTTCCTCCTACGAGCAGTACTTC
CDR3 protein: CASSPPRTSGTSSYEQYF

V gene: TRBV7-2
J gene: TRBJ2-5
D gene: TRBD2
clone size: .
CDR3 DNA: TGTGCCAGCAGCTTTAGCGGGAGCGGGGAGACCCAGTACTTC
CDR3 protein: CASSFSGSGETQYF

V gene: TRBV5-4
J gene: TRBJ2-1
D gene: .
clone size: few
CDR3 DNA: TGTGCCAGCAGCTTGGGACGAGGTGAGCAGTTCTTC
CDR3 protein: CASSLGRGEQFF

V gene: TRBV11-2
J gene: TRBJ2-1
D gene: TRBD1
clone size: .
CDR3 DNA: TGTGCCAGCAGCCCCGACAGGGTGAGGGGCAATGAGCAGTTCTTC
CDR3 protein: CASSPDRVRGNEQFF

V gene: TRBV9
J gene: TRBJ2-3
D gene: .
clone size: .
CDR3 DNA: TGTGCCAGCAGCGTAGGCGGGATGTTACGCCCAGATACGCAGTATTTT
CDR3 protein: CASSVGGMLRPDTQYF

V gene: TRBV7-3
J gene: TRBJ2-3
D gene: TRBD2
clone size: .
CDR3 DNA: TGTGCCAGCAGCTGGGGGACTAGCGGAGATACGCAGTATTTT
CDR3 protein: CASSWGTSGDTQYF

V gene: TRBV6-6
J gene: TRBJ2-7
D gene: .
clone size: .
CDR3 DNA: TGTGCCAGCAGTTATGATCCCCGGTACTACGAGCAGTACTTC
CDR3 protein: CASSYDPRYYEQYF

V gene: TRBV7-8
J gene: TRBJ1-1
D gene: TRBD1
clone size: .
CDR3 DNA: TGTGCCAGCAGCCCAGACAGGGGGGCCACTGAAGCTTTCTTT
CDR3 protein: CASSPDRGATEAFF

V gene: TRBV28
J gene: TRBJ2-7
D gene: .
clone size: .
CDR3 DNA: TGTGCCAGCAGACCATCTGGACAAGCAGGGATTTACGAGCAGTACTTC
CDR3 protein: CASRPSGQAGIYEQYF

V gene: TRBV5-1
J gene: TRBJ2-1
D gene: TRBD2
clone size: .
CDR3 DNA: TGCGCCAGCAGCTTGGGAGGACTAGCGGTTGACAATGAGCAGTTCTTC
CDR3 protein: CASSLGGLAVDNEQFF

V gene: TRBV27
J gene: TRBJ2-5
D gene: .
clone size: .
CDR3 DNA: TGTGCCAGCAGTTTATCGTTACTAGCCGAAGAGACCCAGTACTTC
CDR3 protein: CASSLSLLAEETQYF

V gene: TRBV7-2
J gene: TRBJ2-5
D gene: .
clone size: .
CDR3 DNA: TGTGCCAGCAGCAACCAAGAGACCCAGTACTTC
CDR3 protein: CASSNQETQYF

V gene: TRBV11-2
J gene: TRBJ1-1
D gene: .
clone size: once
CDR3 DNA: TGTGCCAGCAGCTTAGATAGAGGTTATGAAGCTTTCTTT
CDR3 protein: CASSLDRGYEAFF

V gene: TRBV4-1
J gene: TRBJ2-1
D gene: .
clone size: .
CDR3 DNA: TGCGCCAGCAGCCAAGGGGGCAATGAGCAGTTCTTC
CDR3 protein: CASSQGGNEQFF

V gene: TRBV28
J gene: TRBJ2-1
D gene: .
clone size: .
CDR3 DNA: TGTGCCAGCAGTTTTTGGAATGAGCAGTTCTTC
CDR3 protein: CASSFWNEQFF

V gene: TRBV10-3
J gene: TRBJ2-7
D gene: .
clone size: .
CDR3 DNA: TGTGCCATCAGTGATTCCGGGACTGGCTCCTACGAGCAGTACTTC
CDR3 protein: CAISDSGTGSYEQYF

V gene: TRBV7-6
J gene: TRBJ2-1
D gene: .
clone size: .
CDR3 DNA: TGTGCCAGCAGCTTGAATCCAAGCTCCTACAATGAGCAGTTCTTC
CDR3 protein: CASSLNPSSYNEQFF

V gene: TRBV6-6
J gene: TRBJ1-2
D gene: .
clone size: .
CDR3 DNA: TGTGCCAGCAGTTACTTCACAGAGAAATTAAACTATGGCTACACCTTC
CDR3 protein: CASSYFTEKLNYGYTF

V gene: TRBV11-2
J gene: TRBJ2-7
D gene: TRBD2
clone size: .
CDR3 DNA: TGTGCCAGCAGCTTAGGGGCTAGCGGACCTATATTGCAGTACTTC
CDR3 protein: CASSLGASGPILQYF

V gene: TRBV27
J gene: TRBJ1-5
D gene: TRBD1
clone size: once
CDR3 DNA: TGTGCCAGCAGTTTATTCCCTACAGGGGGACTGCCCCAGCATTTT
CDR3 protein: CASSLFPTGGLPQHF

V gene: TRBV18
J gene: TRBJ2-1
D gene: .
clone size: .
CDR3 DNA: TGTGCCAGCTCACCACAGGACCTTCCGCAGCAGTTCTTC
CDR3 protein: CASSPQDLPQQFF

V gene: TRBV5-1
J gene: TRBJ2-7
D gene: TRBD1
clone size: few
CDR3 DNA: TGCGCCAGCTCCCCCTCGGGACAGGGCGGGGAGCAGTACTTC
CDR3 protein: CASSPSGQGGEQYF

V gene: TRBV7-2
J gene: TRBJ2-3
D gene: TRBD2
clone size: .
CDR3 DNA: TGTGCCAGCAGCTTAGTGGGGACTAGCGGCACAGATACGCAGTATTTT
CDR3 protein: CASSLVGTSGTDTQYF